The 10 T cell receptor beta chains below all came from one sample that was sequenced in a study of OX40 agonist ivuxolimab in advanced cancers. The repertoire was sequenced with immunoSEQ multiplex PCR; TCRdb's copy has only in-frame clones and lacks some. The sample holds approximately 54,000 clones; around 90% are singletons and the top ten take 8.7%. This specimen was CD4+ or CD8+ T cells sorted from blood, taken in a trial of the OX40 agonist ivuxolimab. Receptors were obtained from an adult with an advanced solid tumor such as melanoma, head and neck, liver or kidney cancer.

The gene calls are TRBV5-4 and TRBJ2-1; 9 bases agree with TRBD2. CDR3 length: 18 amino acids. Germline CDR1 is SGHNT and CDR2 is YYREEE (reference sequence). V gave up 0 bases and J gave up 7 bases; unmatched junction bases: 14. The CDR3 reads CASSLAGAGGPKINEQFF. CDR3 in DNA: TGTGCCAGCAGCTTGGCCGGGGCGGGGGGGCCAAAAATAAATGAGCAGTTCTTC.

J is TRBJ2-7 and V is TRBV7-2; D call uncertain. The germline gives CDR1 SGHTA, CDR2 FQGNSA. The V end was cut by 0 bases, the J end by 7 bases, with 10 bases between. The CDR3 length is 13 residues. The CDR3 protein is CASSLAGWGEQYF. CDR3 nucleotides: TGTGCCAGCAGCTTAGCGGGTTGGGGAGAGCAGTACTTC.

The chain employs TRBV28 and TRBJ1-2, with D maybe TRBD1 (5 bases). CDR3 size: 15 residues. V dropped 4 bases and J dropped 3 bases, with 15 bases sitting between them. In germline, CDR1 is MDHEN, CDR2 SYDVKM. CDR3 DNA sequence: TGTGCCAGCAGTTCCCCTCAGGGTGGGTACTATGGCTACACCTTC. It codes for CASSSPQGGYYGYTF.

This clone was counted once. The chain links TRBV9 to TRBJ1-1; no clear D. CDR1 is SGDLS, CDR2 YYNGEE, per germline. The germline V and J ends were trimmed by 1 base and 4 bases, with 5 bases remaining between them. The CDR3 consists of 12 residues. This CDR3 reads CASSVSGTEAFF. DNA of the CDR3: TGTGCCAGCAGCGTAAGTGGCACTGAAGCTTTCTTT.

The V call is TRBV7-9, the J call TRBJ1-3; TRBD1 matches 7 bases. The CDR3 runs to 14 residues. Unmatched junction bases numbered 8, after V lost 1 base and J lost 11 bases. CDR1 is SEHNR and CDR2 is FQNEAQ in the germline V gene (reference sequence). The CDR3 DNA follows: TGTGCCAGCAGCTTAGGACAGGGAGCACCGGCCATATATTTT. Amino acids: CASSLGQGAPAIYF.

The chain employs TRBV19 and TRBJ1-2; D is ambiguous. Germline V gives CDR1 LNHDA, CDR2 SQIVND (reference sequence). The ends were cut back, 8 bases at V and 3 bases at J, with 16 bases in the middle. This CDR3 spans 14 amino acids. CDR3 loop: CASQGPVLDYGYTF. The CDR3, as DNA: TGTGCCAGTCAAGGACCCGTCCTGGACTATGGCTACACCTTC.

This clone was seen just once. The CDR3 is CASSSPGQAQETQYF. Here the CDR3 DNA reads TGCGCCAGCAGCTCACCCGGACAGGCCCAAGAGACCCAGTACTTC. This chain uses TRBV5-1 with TRBJ2-5, with 7 bases lining up with TRBD1. The CDR3 covers 15 residues. In germline, CDR1 is SGHRS, CDR2 YFSETQ. V was pared by 3 bases and J by 1 base, with 6 bases of the junction left unmatched.

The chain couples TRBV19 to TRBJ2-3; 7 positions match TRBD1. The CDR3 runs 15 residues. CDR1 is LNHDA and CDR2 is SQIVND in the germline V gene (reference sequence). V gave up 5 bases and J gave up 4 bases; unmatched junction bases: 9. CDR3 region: CASSPDRVVADTQYF. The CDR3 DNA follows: TGTGCCAGTAGTCCTGACAGGGTGGTAGCAGATACGCAGTATTTT. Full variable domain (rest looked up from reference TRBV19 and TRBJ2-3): DGGITQSPKYLFRKEGQNVTLSCEQNLNHDAMYWYRQDPGQGLRLIYYSQIVNDFQKGDIAEGYSVSREKKESFPLTVTSAQKNPTAFYLCASSPDRVVADTQYFGPGTRLTVL.

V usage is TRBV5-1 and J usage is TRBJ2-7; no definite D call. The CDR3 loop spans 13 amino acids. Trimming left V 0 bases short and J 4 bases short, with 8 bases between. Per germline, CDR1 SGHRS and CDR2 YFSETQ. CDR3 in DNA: TGCGCCAGCAGCTTGGCCGCAGCATACGAGCAGTACTTC. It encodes CASSLAAAYEQYF.

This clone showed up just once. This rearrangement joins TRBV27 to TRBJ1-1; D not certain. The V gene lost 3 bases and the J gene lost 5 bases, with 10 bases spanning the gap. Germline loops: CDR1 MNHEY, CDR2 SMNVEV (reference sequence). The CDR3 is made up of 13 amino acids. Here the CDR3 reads CASSLTLGTEAFF. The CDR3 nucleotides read TGTGCCAGCAGTTTGACATTAGGGACTGAAGCTTTCTTT.